This T cell receptor beta chain was found in a study of T cell repertoires in ileal Crohn's disease. The study's findings and limits: Endoscopic recurrence occurred in every patient whose clonality exceeded 26.8%. Active smokers at surgery had more clonal expansions than non-smokers.

The germline V gene has CDR1 MDHEN and CDR2 SYDVKM. The V segment lost 5 bases and the J segment 0 bases; nucleotides outside the gene matches: 4. The CDR3 loop spans 15 amino acids. As regards this clone: Its antigen is unidentified.

Per sample, roughly 500 nanograms of biopsy DNA were TCRB immunosequenced. Profiling relied on immunoSEQ multiplex PCR, and the TCRdb table lists in-frame clones only, not all of them. Of several thousand clones in the sample, under 95% were seen once. The gene calls are TRBV28 and TRBJ1-3; TRBD1 matches 7 bases. The receptor comes from an adult with Crohn's disease. Input material: ileal tissue. CDR3 DNA sequence: TGTGCCAGCAGTCCAGGGGGGGCCTCTGGAAACACCATATATTTT. Translating gives CASSPGGASGNTIYF.